One and the same sample provided the 13 T cell receptor beta chains below, sequenced in a study of technical replicates of blood from several donors. Sequencing was performed with immunoSEQ multiplex PCR; in TCRdb, only in-frame clones are kept and a portion is missing. The sample shows 50,000 to 80,000 clones, roughly 90% of them seen only once. The sequenced material came from PBMCs. These TCRs come from a human donor in good health. Some clones in this sample may be carry-over from other donors' samples.

The V call is TRBV4-3, the J call TRBJ1-1, with TRBD1 matching over 8 bases. Unmatched junction bases numbered 3, after V lost 3 bases and J lost 0 bases. Germline V CDR1 and CDR2: LGHNA, YSLEER. This CDR3 has 15 residues. CDR3 bases: TGCGCCAGCAGCCAGAGACAGGGGATGAACACTGAAGCTTTCTTT. Residues: CASSQRQGMNTEAFF.

The chain joins TRBV5-1 to TRBJ2-7; D may be TRBD1 (7 bases). This CDR3 has 15 residues. CDR1 and CDR2 from the germline V gene are SGHRS and YFSETQ. Between the trimmed V and J ends, which lost 0 bases and 6 bases, there was a span of 16 bases. The CDR3 loop reads CASSLVGGGNLEQYF. In DNA form, the CDR3 reads TGCGCCAGCAGCTTGGTTGGAGGGGGCAATCTCGAGCAGTACTTC. Together with reference TRBV5-1 and TRBJ2-7, the CDR3 gives the full variable domain: KAGVTQTPRYLIKTRGQQVTLSCSPISGHRSVSWYQQTPGQGLQFLFEYFSETQRNKGNFPGRFSGRQFSNSRSEMNVSTLELGDSALYLCASSLVGGGNLEQYFGPGTRLTVT.

This clone appeared once. V and J are TRBV9 and TRBJ1-2, with a weak D call TRBD1 (5 bases). This CDR3 contains 13 residues. V shed 3 bases and J shed 1 base, with 7 bases lying between them. Germline V gives CDR1 SGDLS, CDR2 YYNGEE. For the CDR3, the DNA is TGTGCCAGCAGCGAGACAGATAACTATGGCTACACCTTC. It is translated as CASSETDNYGYTF. Filled out from reference TRBV9 and TRBJ1-2, the complete variable domain reads DSGVTQTPKHLITATGQRVTLRCSPRSGDLSVYWYQQSLDQGLQFLIQYYNGEERAKGNILERFSAQQFPDLHSELNLSSLELGDSALYFCASSETDNYGYTFGSGTRLTVV.

The rearrangement joins TRBV7-2 to TRBJ2-2, with TRBD1 matching 11 bases. This CDR3 comprises 16 residues. Trimming removed 4 bases from V and 5 bases from J; junction bases left unmatched: 6. The germline V gene encodes CDR1 SGHTA and CDR2 FQGNSA. The CDR3, as DNA: TGTGCCAGCAGCTCTTTGGGACAGGGGGTGACCGGGGAGCTGTTTTTT. This sequence encodes CASSSLGQGVTGELFF.

The J gene is TRBJ2-7, the V gene TRBV25-1; D is ambiguous. V lost 3 bases and J lost 3, with 6 bases in between. In germline, CDR1 is MGHDK, CDR2 SYGVNS. The CDR3 loop spans 12 amino acids. CDR3 sequence reads: CASSDNSYEQYF. CDR3 DNA: TGTGCCAGCAGTGACAACAGCTACGAGCAGTACTTC.

The chain employs TRBV29-1 and TRBJ2-3, with a weak D call TRBD2 (6 bases). V lost 3 bases and J 7 bases, leaving 11 bases between the germline ends. The CDR3 sequence is 12 residues long. Germline values: CDR1 SQVTM, CDR2 ANQGSEA. In DNA, the CDR3 is TGCAGCGTTGAGGGGGGTGTTAATACGCAGTATTTT. Encoded protein: CSVEGGVNTQYF.

The rearrangement uses TRBV30 and TRBJ2-7, with 7 bases identical to TRBD1. V shed 1 base and J 3 bases; nucleotides not matched to a gene: 3. CDR1 and CDR2 from the germline V gene are GTSNPN and SVGIG (reference sequence). The CDR3 runs 13 residues. CDR3 amino acids: CAWSGDSVYEQYF. CDR3 nucleotides: TGTGCCTGGAGTGGGGACAGTGTCTACGAGCAGTACTTC.

V is TRBV14 and J is TRBJ1-2; 9 bases are a match to TRBD1. The CDR3 spans 15 residues. The V segment lost 3 bases and the J segment 2 bases; nucleotides outside the gene matches: 4. Germline V CDR1 and CDR2: SGHDN, FVKESK. Here the CDR3 DNA reads TGTGCCAGCAGCCAGACCGGGACAGGGAACTATGGCTACACCTTC. Translating gives CASSQTGTGNYGYTF.

V gene TRBV30 combines with J gene TRBJ2-6; 8 positions match TRBD2. V shed 0 bases, J shed 4 bases, and the junction held 14 bases outside the gene matches. Germline CDR1 is GTSNPN and CDR2 is SVGIG (reference sequence). This CDR3 is built from 19 residues. Written as DNA, the CDR3 is TGTGCCTGGAGTGTATCGGGCGGGAGGATGGCGTTCGGGGCCAACGTCCTGACTTTC. It is translated as CAWSVSGGRMAFGANVLTF. Full variable domain (rest looked up from reference TRBV30 and TRBJ2-6): SQTIHQWPATLVQPVGSPLSLECTVEGTSNPNLYWYRQAAGRGLQLLFYSVGIGQISSEVPQNLSASRPQDRQFILSSKKLLLSDSGFYLCAWSVSGGRMAFGANVLTFGAGSRLTVL.

This chain joins TRBV21-1 and TRBJ1-2. TRBV21-1 is recorded as a pseudogene. The CDR3 has 11 residues. This chain's CDR3 is CASSKARGYTF. DNA of the CDR3: TGTGCCAGCAGCAAAGCGCGGGGCTACACCTTC.

This sequence joins TRBV4-3 and TRBJ1-2; maybe TRBD1 (6 bases). V was pared by 3 bases and J by 7 bases, with 15 bases between. Germline lookup yields CDR1 LGHNA and CDR2 YSLEER. The CDR3 covers 14 residues. CDR3 coding DNA: TGCGCCAGCAGCCATGACAGGATTGGTAGTGGCTACACCTTC. Its translation: CASSHDRIGSGYTF.

This chain joins TRBV5-4 and TRBJ2-5; possibly TRBD2 for D (6 bases). Germline loops: CDR1 SGHNT, CDR2 YYREEE (reference sequence). Trimming removed 0 bases at V and 1 base at J, with 13 bases between. The CDR3 spans 16 residues. The CDR3 DNA reads as TGTGCCAGCAGCTTGGGTGGACTATCAGGCCAAGAGACCCAGTACTTC. Translating it yields CASSLGGLSGQETQYF.

The gene calls are TRBV2 and TRBJ2-3; no reliable D call. Trimming stripped 10 bases from V and 8 bases from J, with 13 bases between. CDR1 is SNHLY, CDR2 FYNNEI, per germline. CDR3 size: 11 residues. The chain's CDR3 is CAITALGTQYF. Written as DNA, the CDR3 is TGTGCCATCACCGCTCTAGGTACGCAGTATTTT.